The next 4 T cell receptor beta chains were all read from a single sample in a study of blood T cell repertoires in COVID-19. Sequencing was performed with immunoSEQ multiplex PCR; in TCRdb, only in-frame clones are kept and a portion is missing. The sample contains approximately 140,000 clones, approximately 86% of which appear only once. Material: peripheral blood. The receptor source for this set is a woman in her thirties or forties with active or convalescent COVID-19.

The V gene is TRBV10-1, the J gene TRBJ1-1; possible D gene TRBD1, 5 bases. Germline-derived CDR1 and CDR2 are WNHNN and SYGVQD (reference sequence). This CDR3 is built from 15 residues. Trimming took 0 bases from V and 6 from J, leaving 14 bases between them. The DNA of the CDR3 is TGCGCCAGCAGTGAGTCGGGGCAGGGAAGCCCTGAAGCTTTCTTT. Translating it yields CASSESGQGSPEAFF.

This clone was observed once. J is TRBJ1-5 and V is TRBV7-9; the match to TRBD1 covers 8 bases. The CDR3 totals 16 residues. CDR1 is SEHNR and CDR2 is FQNEAQ in the germline V gene (reference sequence). Germline trimming cut 5 bases from V and 2 bases from J; bases unmatched to any gene: 8. The CDR3 region is CASSRQGARGNQPQHF. The CDR3 coding sequence is TGTGCCAGCAGCCGTCAGGGGGCGCGGGGCAATCAGCCCCAGCATTTT.

The V and J genes are TRBV30 and TRBJ1-5; unclear D gene. CDR3 size: 13 residues. Looked up from germline, CDR1 is GTSNPN and CDR2 is SVGIG (reference sequence). Trimming pared 0 bases from V and 4 bases from J, leaving 7 bases between. The CDR3 DNA sequence: TGTGCCTGGAGTGTACTAGGAAATCAGCCCCAGCATTTT. Protein product: CAWSVLGNQPQHF.

The chain has TRBV30 and TRBJ1-2, with no clear D. V gave up 3 bases and J gave up 7 bases, with 15 bases separating them. CDR3 length equals 13 residues. Germline V CDR1 and CDR2: GTSNPN, SVGIG (reference sequence). This CDR3 reads CAWSPYIGGGYTF. The DNA for the CDR3 is TGTGCCTGGAGCCCTTATATAGGAGGTGGCTACACCTTC.